What follows are 27 T cell receptor beta chains derived from one specimen sequenced in a study of CD8+ T cells in alopecia areata. In each case, RNA was isolated and then reverse transcribed into cDNA as the sequencing template. The assay was immunoSEQ multiplex PCR, and TCRdb's table has in-frame clones only and misses some. Here the sample spans roughly 250,000 clones, roughly two thirds being singletons. Here the sequenced sample was CD4+ T cells sorted from blood, taken at week 0. Receptors originate from a human donor with alopecia areata.

CDR3 sequence (DNA): TGTGCCAGCAGCTATCAGGACAGAAACAATGAGCAGTTCTTC. This sequence encodes CASSYQDRNNEQFF. The gene calls are TRBV7-2 and TRBJ2-1; maybe TRBD1 (6 bases). CDR1 is SGHTA and CDR2 is FQGNSA in the germline V gene. V was trimmed by 4 bases and J by 5 bases, leaving 12 bases between them. This CDR3 region has 14 residues. Complete variable domain (other parts from reference TRBV7-2 and TRBJ2-1): GAGVSQSPSNKVTEKGKDVELRCDPISGHTALYWYRQSLGQGLEFLIYFQGNSAPDKSGLPSDRFSAERTGGSVSTLTIQRTQQEDSAVYLCASSYQDRNNEQFFGPGTRLTVL.

A word on this clone: An end of the junction does not agree with germline; a read error may underlie this. CDR3 DNA sequence: TGTGCCAGCAGTTCCCCCAGGGGGGGATTATACAGTGAGCAGTTCTTC. This gives the protein CASSSPRGGLYSEQFF. This rearrangement joins TRBV6-6 to TRBJ2-1; D is tentatively TRBD1 or TRBD2 (7 bases each). This CDR3 comprises 16 residues. Germline V lookup: CDR1 MNHNY, CDR2 SVGAGI (reference sequence).

V is TRBV29-1 and J is TRBJ2-5, with D uncertain. Per the germline V gene, CDR1 is SQVTM and CDR2 is ANQGSEA. The V end was cut by 6 bases, the J end by 0 bases, with 14 bases between. This CDR3 has 14 residues. In nucleotides, the CDR3 is TGCAGCGTATCTCGGCGTGGTAACCAAGAGACCCAGTACTTC. The encoded protein is CSVSRRGNQETQYF. Full variable domain (outside the CDR3, taken from reference TRBV29-1 and TRBJ2-5): SAVISQKPSRDICQRGTSLTIQCQVDSQVTMMFWYRQQPGQSLTLIATANQGSEATYESGFVIDKFPISRPNLTFSTLTVSNMSPEDSSIYLCSVSRRGNQETQYFGPGTRLLVL.

The chain is built from TRBV4-1 and TRBJ2-3; D unclear. This CDR3 has 16 residues. CDR1 and CDR2 from the germline V gene are MGHRA and YSYEKL. Trimming stripped 1 base from V and 6 bases from J, with 17 bases between. CDR3 sequence: CASSQVLTLGSDTQYF. The CDR3 DNA sequence: TGCGCCAGCAGCCAAGTGCTGACCCTAGGAAGTGATACGCAGTATTTT.

The chain joins TRBV29-1 to TRBJ1-5, with D unclear. Germline-derived CDR1 and CDR2 are SQVTM and ANQGSEA. CDR3 length: 13 residues. V lost 6 bases and J 0 bases, leaving 9 bases between the germline ends. Here the CDR3 DNA reads TGCAGCGTGCGGAAAGATAGCAATCAGCCCCAGCATTTT. Encoded protein: CSVRKDSNQPQHF.

This rearrangement joins TRBV13 to TRBJ1-1; D remains unclear. The CDR3 has 13 residues. V lost 6 bases to trimming and J lost 5 bases, with 13 bases between them. CDR1 and CDR2 (germline): PRHDT, FYEKMQ (reference sequence). This CDR3 reads CASRGPTGTEAFF. CDR3 DNA sequence: TGTGCCAGCAGGGGCCCGACGGGAACTGAAGCTTTCTTT.

V usage is TRBV27 and J usage is TRBJ2-7; TRBD1 aligns across 8 bases. Looked up from germline, CDR1 is MNHEY and CDR2 is SMNVEV (reference sequence). The ends lost 2 bases at V and 2 bases at J; junction bases unmatched: 11. This CDR3 region has 17 residues. CDR3 residues: CASSLRGIGTGPYEQYF. CDR3 coding DNA: TGTGCCAGCAGTTTAAGGGGAATCGGGACAGGACCCTACGAGCAGTACTTC.

This chain uses TRBV7-3 with TRBJ1-2; D not resolved. V was shortened by 2 bases and J by 3 bases, with 7 bases between the two germline ends. The CDR3 runs 13 residues. Germline loops: CDR1 SGHTA, CDR2 FQGTGA. CDR3 in DNA: TGTGCCAGCAGCTTAGGGCCGGACTATGGCTACACCTTC. This sequence encodes CASSLGPDYGYTF.

This clone was counted a few times. This rearrangement joins TRBV9 to TRBJ2-7; the D gene is possibly TRBD2 (5 bases). V lost 0 bases and J 1 base, leaving 11 bases between the germline ends. There are 15 residues in the CDR3. The germline CDR1 and CDR2 sequences are SGDLS and YYNGEE. CDR3 protein: CASSVAAGMSYEQYF. The CDR3 DNA follows: TGTGCCAGCAGCGTAGCAGCCGGGATGTCCTACGAGCAGTACTTC.

This clone was observed a handful of times. The V and J genes are TRBV15 and TRBJ1-1; D gene unclear. Looked up from germline, CDR1 is LNHNV and CDR2 is YYDKDF (reference sequence). Trimming pared 1 base from V and 6 bases from J, leaving 12 bases between. The CDR3 extends over 14 amino acids. The CDR3 DNA sequence: TGTGCCACCAGCAGAGTAGCGGTTAGCCCTGAAGCTTTCTTT. Protein product: CATSRVAVSPEAFF.

The V and J genes are TRBV10-3 and TRBJ2-6, with D possibly being TRBD2 (6 bases). CDR3 size: 18 residues. Trimming pared 5 bases from V and 2 bases from J, leaving 19 bases between. Germline assignment: CDR1 ENHRY and CDR2 SYGVKD. As DNA, the CDR3 is TGTGCCATCAGTCTTGCTTGGGAGGTCGGTACTGGGGCCAACGTCCTGACTTTC. As protein: CAISLAWEVGTGANVLTF.

The rearrangement links TRBV6-5 to TRBJ2-5; maybe TRBD1 (5 bases). The V gene's germline CDR1 is MNHEY and CDR2 SVGAGI. V was trimmed by 0 bases and J by 5 bases, leaving 10 bases between them. There are 14 residues in the CDR3. CDR3 nucleotides: TGTGCCAGCAGTTACTCAGTGGCAGGGGAGACCCAGTACTTC. It is translated as CASSYSVAGETQYF.

The chain couples TRBV5-1 to TRBJ2-7, with 9 bases identical to TRBD1. With V trimmed by 3 bases and J by 2 bases, 3 bases remained unmatched. The CDR3 length is 14 residues. Germline V gene lookup returns CDR1 SGHRS and CDR2 YFSETQ. The CDR3 DNA sequence: TGCGCCAGCAGCTCGGGACAGGGTCCCTACGAGCAGTACTTC. Translated: CASSSGQGPYEQYF.

This chain's CDR3 is CASRGEETQYF. DNA of the CDR3: TGTGCCAGCAGGGGGGAAGAGACCCAGTACTTC. V is TRBV5-4 and J is TRBJ2-5; the D call may be TRBD1 or TRBD2 (5 bases each). Germline CDR1 and CDR2: SGHNT and YYREEE (reference sequence). This CDR3 region has 11 residues. The V end lost 5 bases, the J end lost 3 bases, and 5 bases lay between the germline ends.

The chain links TRBV6-5 to TRBJ2-3; TRBD2 matches 8 bases. The CDR3 has 15 residues. From germline, CDR1 is MNHEY and CDR2 SVGAGI. Trimming took 6 bases from V and 2 from J; bases not matched to a gene: 7. DNA for the CDR3: TGTGCCAGCAGCCTTAGCGGGGCGAACACAGATACGCAGTATTTT. Its protein product is CASSLSGANTDTQYF.

The chain carries TRBV4-3 and TRBJ1-4, with 11 bases fitting TRBD1. This CDR3 has 16 amino acids. V gave up 3 bases and J gave up 8 bases; unmatched junction bases: 8. Germline-derived CDR1 and CDR2 are LGHNA and YSLEER. CDR3 in DNA: TGCGCCAGCAGCCATGACTGGGGACAGGGGGGAGAAAAACTGTTTTTT. Protein: CASSHDWGQGGEKLFF.

The V gene is TRBV19, the J gene TRBJ2-1, with 13 bases lining up with TRBD2. In germline, CDR1 is LNHDA, CDR2 SQIVND (reference sequence). CDR3 length equals 17 residues. V shed 5 bases, J shed 4 bases, and the junction held 8 bases outside the gene matches. This CDR3 is CASSERTSGGPYNEQFF. The CDR3 DNA follows: TGTGCCAGTAGTGAACGGACTAGCGGGGGCCCTTACAATGAGCAGTTCTTC. Looking up the rest from reference TRBV19 and TRBJ2-1 gives the full variable domain: DGGITQSPKYLFRKEGQNVTLSCEQNLNHDAMYWYRQDPGQGLRLIYYSQIVNDFQKGDIAEGYSVSREKKESFPLTVTSAQKNPTAFYLCASSERTSGGPYNEQFFGPGTRLTVL.

The chain uses TRBV5-6 and TRBJ2-1; 8 bases are shared with TRBD1. CDR1 SGHDT and CDR2 YYEEEE come from the germline V gene. CDR3 size: 15 residues. V shed 4 bases, J shed 2 bases, and the junction held 5 bases outside the gene matches. The CDR3 region is CASSLDRVTYNEQFF. The CDR3 DNA sequence: TGTGCCAGCAGCCTGGACAGGGTGACCTACAATGAGCAGTTCTTC.

This sequence joins TRBV7-9 and TRBJ2-2; D uncertain. V was clipped by 1 base and J by 2 bases, with 14 bases between them. The germline gives CDR1 SEHNR, CDR2 FQNEAQ (reference sequence). The CDR3 has 17 amino acids. The DNA for the CDR3 is TGTGCCAGCAGCTTAGGTCGGCAGGTCAGCAACACCGGGGAGCTGTTTTTT. Translating it yields CASSLGRQVSNTGELFF.

Only a few counts were recorded for this clone. The chain links TRBV9 to TRBJ2-2, with D hard to call. CDR3 length equals 15 residues. V gave up 0 bases and J gave up 4 bases, with 10 bases separating them. Germline CDR1 and CDR2: SGDLS and YYNGEE. The CDR3 here is CASSVGSVPTGELFF. The CDR3 DNA reads as TGTGCCAGCAGCGTAGGCAGTGTGCCCACCGGGGAGCTGTTTTTT.

This clone came up a few times. CDR3 coding DNA: TGCGCCAGCAGCTTGGACGTGGGTACGCAGTATTTT. Encoded protein: CASSLDVGTQYF. The chain links TRBV5-1 to TRBJ2-3; unclear D gene. The V and J ends lost 0 bases and 8 bases respectively, with 7 bases between them. CDR3 length equals 12 residues. Germline CDR1 and CDR2: SGHRS and YFSETQ.

This rearrangement joins TRBV7-9 to TRBJ2-1, with a possible D match to TRBD1 (6 bases). The CDR3 extends over 14 amino acids. Trimming removed 2 bases from V and 10 bases from J, with 15 bases in between. Germline V gene lookup returns CDR1 SEHNR and CDR2 FQNEAQ (reference sequence). CDR3 sequence (DNA): TGTGCCAGCAGCTTACAGGGCAGGGGTTGGGAGCAGTTCTTC. This encodes CASSLQGRGWEQFF.

This chain uses TRBV9 with TRBJ2-3; D gene uncertain. Trimming left V 4 bases short and J 0 bases short, with 9 bases between. The CDR3 is 14 amino acids. The germline V gene has CDR1 SGDLS and CDR2 YYNGEE. CDR3 sequence (DNA): TGTGCCAGCAGCCCCAGCCCTAGCACAGATACGCAGTATTTT. Encoded protein: CASSPSPSTDTQYF.

The V call is TRBV29-1, the J call TRBJ2-7; D call uncertain. The V gene lost 3 bases and the J gene lost 6 bases, with 15 bases spanning the gap. Germline V gene sequence: CDR1 SQVTM, CDR2 ANQGSEA. The CDR3 has 13 amino acids. The CDR3 bases are TGCAGCGTTGAGATGGCCACGGCAGGCGAGCAGTACTTC. Translating it yields CSVEMATAGEQYF.

The V call is TRBV7-9, the J call TRBJ1-6; 8 positions match TRBD1. The CDR3 contains 13 residues. Germline lookup yields CDR1 SEHNR and CDR2 FQNEAQ (reference sequence). The J segment lost 9 bases and the V segment lost 4 bases, leaving 2 bases of the junction unmatched. CDR3 amino acids: CASSSDRVSPLHF. The CDR3 DNA follows: TGTGCCAGCAGCTCGGACAGGGTTTCACCCCTCCACTTT. Variable domain in full (rest from reference TRBV7-9 and TRBJ1-6): DTGVSQNPRHKITKRGQNVTFRCDPISEHNRLYWYRQTLGQGPEFLTYFQNEAQLEKSRLLSDRFSAERPKGSFSTLEIQRTEQGDSAMYLCASSSDRVSPLHFGNGTRLTVT.

The chain employs TRBV19 and TRBJ1-2; D is unresolved. The CDR3 is 12 residues long. Looked up from germline, CDR1 is LNHDA and CDR2 is SQIVND (reference sequence). Deletions cut 6 bases from V and 8 bases from J, with 13 bases between. The CDR3 loop is CASSLGDWGYTF. The DNA for the CDR3 is TGTGCCAGTAGCCTGGGAGACTGGGGCTACACCTTC. The whole variable domain, filled in from reference TRBV19 and TRBJ1-2, reads DGGITQSPKYLFRKEGQNVTLSCEQNLNHDAMYWYRQDPGQGLRLIYYSQIVNDFQKGDIAEGYSVSREKKESFPLTVTSAQKNPTAFYLCASSLGDWGYTFGSGTRLTVV.

The gene calls are TRBV5-6 and TRBJ2-5, with D possibly matching TRBD2 (7 bases). The CDR3 spans 19 residues. With 2 bases removed from V and 3 bases from J, the gap between germline ends came to 26 bases. Looked up from germline, CDR1 is SGHDT and CDR2 is YYEEEE. The CDR3 coding sequence is TGTGCCAGCAGCTTAGTACCACCATCGACGGGGGGCCGAAAAGAGACCCAGTACTTC. Translation: CASSLVPPSTGGRKETQYF. Based on the CDR3 plus reference TRBV5-6 and TRBJ2-5, the full variable domain is DAGVTQSPTHLIKTRGQQVTLRCSPKSGHDTVSWYQQALGQGPQFIFQYYEEEERQRGNFPDRFSGHQFPNYSSELNVNALLLGDSALYLCASSLVPPSTGGRKETQYFGPGTRLLVL.